This T cell receptor (beta chain) is drawn from a study of T cell repertoires in cytomegalovirus infection. General study results and limits: The cumulative frequency of public TCR beta families distinguished individuals who carried CMV together with the relevant HLA.

As concerns this clonotype: As yet, its antigen is unknown.

TCRdb recomputed calls from the reads with MiXCR, one row per CDR3 protein. Of hundreds of thousands of distinct CDR3 sequences in the sample, around a third were seen once. V gave up 3 bases and J gave up 4 bases, with 15 bases separating them. This CDR3 is built from 15 residues. The sample consisted of cultured PBMCs, taken from culture after CMV antigen stimulation. This receptor was identified in a human donor in good health (CMV status not recorded). Some clones in this sample may be carry-over from other donors' samples. The chain employs TRBV12-3 or TRBV12-4 and TRBJ1-2; D is possibly TRBD1 (6 bases). CDR3 coding DNA: TGTGCCAGCAGTTTTCAGGGGTCCCACCCCTATGGCTACACCTTC. Translating it yields CASSFQGSHPYGYTF.